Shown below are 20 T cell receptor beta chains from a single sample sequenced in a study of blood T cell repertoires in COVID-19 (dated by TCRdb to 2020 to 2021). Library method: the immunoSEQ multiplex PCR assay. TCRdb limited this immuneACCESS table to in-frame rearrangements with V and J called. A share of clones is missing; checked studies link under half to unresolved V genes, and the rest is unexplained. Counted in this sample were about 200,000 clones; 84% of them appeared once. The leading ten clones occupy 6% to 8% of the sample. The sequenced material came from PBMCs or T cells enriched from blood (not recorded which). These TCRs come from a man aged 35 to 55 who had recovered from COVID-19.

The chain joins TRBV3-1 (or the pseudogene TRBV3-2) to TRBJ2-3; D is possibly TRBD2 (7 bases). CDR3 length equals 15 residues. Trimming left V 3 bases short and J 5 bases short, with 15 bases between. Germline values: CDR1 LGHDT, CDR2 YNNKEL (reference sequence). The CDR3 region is CASSQMGGRGDTQYF. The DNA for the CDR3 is TGTGCCAGCAGCCAGATGGGGGGGCGTGGAGATACGCAGTATTTT.

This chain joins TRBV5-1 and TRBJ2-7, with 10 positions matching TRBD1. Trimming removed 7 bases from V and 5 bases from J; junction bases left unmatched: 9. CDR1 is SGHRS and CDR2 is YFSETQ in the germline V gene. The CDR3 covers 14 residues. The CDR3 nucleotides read TGCGCCAGCCATACAGGACAGGGGGTGGACGAGCAGTACTTC. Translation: CASHTGQGVDEQYF.

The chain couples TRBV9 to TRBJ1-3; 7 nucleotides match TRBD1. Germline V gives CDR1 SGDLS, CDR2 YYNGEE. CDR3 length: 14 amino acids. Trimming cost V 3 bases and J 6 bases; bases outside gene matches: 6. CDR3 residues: CASSDGTETNTIYF. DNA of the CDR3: TGTGCCAGCAGCGATGGGACAGAGACAAACACCATATATTTT.

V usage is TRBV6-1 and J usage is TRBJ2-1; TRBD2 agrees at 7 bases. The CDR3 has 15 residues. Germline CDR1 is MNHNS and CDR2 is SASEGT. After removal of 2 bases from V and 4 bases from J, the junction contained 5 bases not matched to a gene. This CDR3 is CASSERRGSYNEQFF. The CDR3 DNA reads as TGTGCCAGCAGTGAAAGGCGGGGGTCATACAATGAGCAGTTCTTC.

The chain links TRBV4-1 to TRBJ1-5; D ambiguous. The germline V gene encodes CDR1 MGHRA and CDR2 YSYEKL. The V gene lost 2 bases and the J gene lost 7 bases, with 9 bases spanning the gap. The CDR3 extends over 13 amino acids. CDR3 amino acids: CASSQPGGQPQHF. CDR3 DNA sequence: TGCGCCAGCAGCCAACCGGGAGGACAGCCCCAGCATTTT.

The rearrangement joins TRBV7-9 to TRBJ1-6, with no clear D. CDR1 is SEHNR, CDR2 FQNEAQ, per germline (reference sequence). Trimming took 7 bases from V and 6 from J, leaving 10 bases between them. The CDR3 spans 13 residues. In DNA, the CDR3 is TGTGCCAGCACATCCCGGGTTAATTCACCCCTCCACTTT. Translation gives CASTSRVNSPLHF. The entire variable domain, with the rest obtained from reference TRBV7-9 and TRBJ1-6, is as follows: DTGVSQNPRHKITKRGQNVTFRCDPISEHNRLYWYRQTLGQGPEFLTYFQNEAQLEKSRLLSDRFSAERPKGSFSTLEIQRTEQGDSAMYLCASTSRVNSPLHFGNGTRLTVT.

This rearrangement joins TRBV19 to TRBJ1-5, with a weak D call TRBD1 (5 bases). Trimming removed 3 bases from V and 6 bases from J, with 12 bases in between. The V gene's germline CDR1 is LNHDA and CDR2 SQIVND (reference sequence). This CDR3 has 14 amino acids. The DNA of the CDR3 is TGTGCCAGTAGTATCGCGGGGCGAAGTCAGCCCCAGCATTTT. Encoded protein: CASSIAGRSQPQHF.

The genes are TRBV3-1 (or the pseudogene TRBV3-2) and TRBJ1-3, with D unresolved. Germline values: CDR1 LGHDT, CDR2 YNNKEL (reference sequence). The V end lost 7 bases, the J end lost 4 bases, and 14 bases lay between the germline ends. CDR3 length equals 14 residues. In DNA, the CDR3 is TGTGCCAGCACCCCACGGGGAACGGGAAACACCATATATTTT. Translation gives CASTPRGTGNTIYF.

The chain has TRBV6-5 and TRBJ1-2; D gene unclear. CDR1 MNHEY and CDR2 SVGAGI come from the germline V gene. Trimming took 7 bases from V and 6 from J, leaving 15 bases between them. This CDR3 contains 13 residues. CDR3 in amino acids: CASKTGWLDGYTF. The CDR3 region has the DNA TGTGCCAGCAAAACGGGGTGGTTAGATGGCTACACCTTC.

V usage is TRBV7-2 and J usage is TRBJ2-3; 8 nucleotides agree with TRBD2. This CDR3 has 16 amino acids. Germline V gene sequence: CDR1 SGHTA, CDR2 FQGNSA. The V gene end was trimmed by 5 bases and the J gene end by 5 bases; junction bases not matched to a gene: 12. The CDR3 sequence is CASSQTPAGAGDTQYF. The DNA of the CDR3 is TGTGCCAGCAGCCAAACCCCAGCGGGGGCGGGAGATACGCAGTATTTT. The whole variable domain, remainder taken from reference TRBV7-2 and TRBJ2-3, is GAGVSQSPSNKVTEKGKDVELRCDPISGHTALYWYRQSLGQGLEFLIYFQGNSAPDKSGLPSDRFSAERTGGSVSTLTIQRTQQEDSAVYLCASSQTPAGAGDTQYFGPGTRLTVL.

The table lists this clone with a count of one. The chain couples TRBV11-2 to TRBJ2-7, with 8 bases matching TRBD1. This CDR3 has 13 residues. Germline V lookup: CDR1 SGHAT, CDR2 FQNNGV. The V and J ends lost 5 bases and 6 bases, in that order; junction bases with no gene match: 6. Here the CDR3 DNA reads TGTGCCAGCAGCCCGGACAGGGTACGCGAGCAGTACTTC. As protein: CASSPDRVREQYF.

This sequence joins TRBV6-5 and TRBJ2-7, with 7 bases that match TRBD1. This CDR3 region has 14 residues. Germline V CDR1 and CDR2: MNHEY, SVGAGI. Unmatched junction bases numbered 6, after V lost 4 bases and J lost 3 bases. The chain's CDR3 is CASSSPGQIYEQYF. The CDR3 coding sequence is TGTGCCAGCAGTTCCCCGGGACAGATCTACGAGCAGTACTTC.

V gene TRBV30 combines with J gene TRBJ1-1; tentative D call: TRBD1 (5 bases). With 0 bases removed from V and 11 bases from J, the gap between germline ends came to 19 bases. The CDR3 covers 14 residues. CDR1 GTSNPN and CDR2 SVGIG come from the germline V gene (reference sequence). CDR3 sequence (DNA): TGTGCCTGGAGTGTAGGTAGGGGAAACCAGGCGGCTTTCTTT. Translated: CAWSVGRGNQAAFF. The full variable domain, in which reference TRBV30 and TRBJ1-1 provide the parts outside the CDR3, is SQTIHQWPATLVQPVGSPLSLECTVEGTSNPNLYWYRQAAGRGLQLLFYSVGIGQISSEVPQNLSASRPQDRQFILSSKKLLLSDSGFYLCAWSVGRGNQAAFFGQGTRLTVV.

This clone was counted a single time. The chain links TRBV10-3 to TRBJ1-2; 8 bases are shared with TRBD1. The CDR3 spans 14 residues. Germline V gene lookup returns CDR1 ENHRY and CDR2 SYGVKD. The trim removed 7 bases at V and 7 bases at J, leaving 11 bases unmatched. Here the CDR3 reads CAITEYRTGFGYTF. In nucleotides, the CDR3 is TGTGCCATCACCGAATACAGGACAGGGTTTGGCTACACCTTC.

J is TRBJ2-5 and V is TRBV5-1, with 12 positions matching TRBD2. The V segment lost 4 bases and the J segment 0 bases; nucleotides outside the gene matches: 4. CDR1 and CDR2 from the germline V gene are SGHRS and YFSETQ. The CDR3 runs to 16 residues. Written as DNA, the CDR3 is TGCGCCAGCAGCACACGACTAGCGGGGGACCAAGAGACCCAGTACTTC. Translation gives CASSTRLAGDQETQYF.

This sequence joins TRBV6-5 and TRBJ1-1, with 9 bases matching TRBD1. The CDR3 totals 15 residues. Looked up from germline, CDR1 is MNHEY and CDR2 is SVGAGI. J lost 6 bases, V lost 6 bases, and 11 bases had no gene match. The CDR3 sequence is CASSRTDRGASEAFF. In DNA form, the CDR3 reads TGTGCCAGCAGCCGTACGGACAGGGGCGCCTCTGAAGCTTTCTTT.

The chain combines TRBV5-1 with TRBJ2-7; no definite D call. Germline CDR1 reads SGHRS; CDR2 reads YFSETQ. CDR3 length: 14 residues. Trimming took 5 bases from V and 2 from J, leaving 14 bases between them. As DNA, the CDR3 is TGCGCCAGCAGTTATATCGACGGAGCCTACGAGCAGTACTTC. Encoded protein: CASSYIDGAYEQYF.

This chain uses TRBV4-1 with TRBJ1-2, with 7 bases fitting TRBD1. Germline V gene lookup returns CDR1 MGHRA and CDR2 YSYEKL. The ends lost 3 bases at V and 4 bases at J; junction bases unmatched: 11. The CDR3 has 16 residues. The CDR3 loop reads CASSQAFGTAIYGYTF. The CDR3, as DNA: TGCGCCAGCAGCCAGGCCTTTGGGACAGCTATCTATGGCTACACCTTC.

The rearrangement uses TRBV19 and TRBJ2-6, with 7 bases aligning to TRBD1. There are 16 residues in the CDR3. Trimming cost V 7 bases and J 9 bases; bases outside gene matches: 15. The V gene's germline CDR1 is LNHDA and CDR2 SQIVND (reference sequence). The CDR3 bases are TGTGCCAGTACCCTCCGACAGGGTCCATATGACAACGTCCTGACTTTC. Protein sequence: CASTLRQGPYDNVLTF.

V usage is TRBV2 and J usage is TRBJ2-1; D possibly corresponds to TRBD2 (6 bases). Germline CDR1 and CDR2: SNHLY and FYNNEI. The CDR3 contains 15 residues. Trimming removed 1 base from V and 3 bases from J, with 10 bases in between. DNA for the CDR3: TGTGCCAGCAGTGAAGGACGGGGGAACTACAATGAGCAGTTCTTC. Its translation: CASSEGRGNYNEQFF.